This is a list of T cell receptor beta chains from one sample in a study of OX40 agonist ivuxolimab in advanced cancers. Repertoires were generated with immunoSEQ multiplex PCR, while TCRdb's copy carries only in-frame clones and drops some. The sample includes around 88,000 clones, 92% seen only once; the top ten take 0.45% to 0.6%. The input for sequencing was CD4+ or CD8+ T cells sorted from blood, taken in a trial of the OX40 agonist ivuxolimab. The receptors were sampled from an adult with an advanced solid tumor such as melanoma, head and neck, liver or kidney cancer. The CDR3 runs from the conserved cysteine through the conserved F or W. Each record gives: V gene, J gene, clone size, D gene, CDR3 DNA, CDR3 protein. The D gene is left open where the match is weak. Not all rows give a size; the values are once, few, many and, for expanded clones, a class.

V gene: TRBV6-1; J gene: TRBJ1-2; clone size: few; D gene: NA; CDR3 DNA: TGTGCCAGCAGAGACGGGACCTCCTATGGCTACACCTTC; CDR3 protein: CASRDGTSYGYTF
V gene: TRBV15; J gene: TRBJ2-4; clone size: NA; D gene: TRBD1; CDR3 DNA: TGTGCCACCAGCGCTCTGGGACAGGGTCCCAAAAACATTCAGTACTTC; CDR3 protein: CATSALGQGPKNIQYF
V gene: TRBV27; J gene: TRBJ2-1; clone size: NA; D gene: NA; CDR3 DNA: TGTGCCAGCAGTCCATACCTGACACGGCGTTCCTACAATGAGCAGTTCTTC; CDR3 protein: CASSPYLTRRSYNEQFF
V gene: TRBV12-2; J gene: TRBJ2-7; clone size: once; D gene: NA; CDR3 DNA: TGTGCAAGTCGCTTGGCCCAGGTGGAGGGCTTACATGGCGACGACTACGAGCAGTACTTC; CDR3 protein: CASRLAQVEGLHGDDYEQYF
V gene: TRBV11-3; J gene: TRBJ2-3; clone size: NA; D gene: NA; CDR3 DNA: TGTGCCAGCAGCGCCTTGTTGGGGGATACGCAGTATTTT; CDR3 protein: CASSALLGDTQYF
V gene: TRBV6-6; J gene: TRBJ1-2; clone size: NA; D gene: NA; CDR3 DNA: TGTGCCAGCAGTAACACCGGACACTATGGCTACACCTTC; CDR3 protein: CASSNTGHYGYTF
V gene: TRBV4-1; J gene: TRBJ2-7; clone size: NA; D gene: TRBD1; CDR3 DNA: TGCGCCAGCAGCCAAGATCAGCGACAGGGCTACGAGCAGTACTTC; CDR3 protein: CASSQDQRQGYEQYF
V gene: TRBV7-9; J gene: TRBJ2-5; clone size: NA; D gene: TRBD2; CDR3 DNA: TGTGCCAGCAGCTTACGCGCTAGCGGTGAGACCCAGTACTTC; CDR3 protein: CASSLRASGETQYF
V gene: TRBV5-1; J gene: TRBJ2-5; clone size: NA; D gene: NA; CDR3 DNA: TGCGCCAACACGATTACGAGAGAAGAGACCCAGTACTTC; CDR3 protein: CANTITREETQYF
V gene: TRBV19; J gene: TRBJ1-2; clone size: NA; D gene: TRBD1; CDR3 DNA: TGTGCCAGTAGTACCGAAACAACAGGGGGGTATGGCTACACCTTC; CDR3 protein: CASSTETTGGYGYTF
V gene: TRBV9; J gene: TRBJ2-5; clone size: NA; D gene: TRBD2; CDR3 DNA: TGTGCCAGCAGCGCAGGGGAAGCTAGCGGGGGAGTAATTAGAGAGACCCAGTACTTC; CDR3 protein: CASSAGEASGGVIRETQYF
V gene: TRBV6-6; J gene: TRBJ2-7; clone size: NA; D gene: NA; CDR3 DNA: TGTGCCAGCACCTCAGGGGATACCTACTACGAGCAGTACTTC; CDR3 protein: CASTSGDTYYEQYF
V gene: TRBV30; J gene: TRBJ2-2; clone size: NA; D gene: NA; CDR3 DNA: TGTGCCTGGGCACCAACCGACACCGGGGAGCTGTTTTTT; CDR3 protein: CAWAPTDTGELFF
V gene: TRBV19; J gene: TRBJ1-1; clone size: NA; D gene: TRBD1; CDR3 DNA: TGTGCCAGTAGTATCGAACAGGGGTCTGAAGCTTTCTTT; CDR3 protein: CASSIEQGSEAFF
V gene: TRBV30; J gene: TRBJ1-1; clone size: NA; D gene: NA; CDR3 DNA: TGTGCCTTTGGGGGACTGAAAGCTTTCTTT; CDR3 protein: CAFGGLKAFF
V gene: TRBV6-5; J gene: TRBJ1-2; clone size: few; D gene: NA; CDR3 DNA: TGTGCCAGCAGTTACGGGGCAGGGGCAAACTATGGCTACACCTTC; CDR3 protein: CASSYGAGANYGYTF
V gene: TRBV6-5; J gene: TRBJ2-2; clone size: NA; D gene: NA; CDR3 DNA: TGTGCCAGCAGGCCCCAAGGGGTAGCCACCGGGGAGCTGTTTTTT; CDR3 protein: CASRPQGVATGELFF
V gene: TRBV7-3; J gene: TRBJ2-5; clone size: NA; D gene: TRBD2; CDR3 DNA: TGTGCCAGCAGGCTAGGGACTAGCGGGAGTGAGACCCAGTACTTC; CDR3 protein: CASRLGTSGSETQYF
V gene: TRBV6-1; J gene: TRBJ1-2; clone size: once; D gene: TRBD1; CDR3 DNA: TGTGCCAGCAGCCGGGACAGGGGGCAATTTAGTGGCTACACCTTC; CDR3 protein: CASSRDRGQFSGYTF
V gene: TRBV11-1; J gene: TRBJ1-1; clone size: NA; D gene: NA; CDR3 DNA: TGTGCCAGCAGCCCACGGGCCCTGGACACTGAAGCTTTCTTT; CDR3 protein: CASSPRALDTEAFF
V gene: TRBV6-5; J gene: TRBJ1-1; clone size: NA; D gene: NA; CDR3 DNA: TGTGCCAGCAGTTACCCCCCAGGTACTGAAGCTTTCTTT; CDR3 protein: CASSYPPGTEAFF
V gene: TRBV6-5; J gene: TRBJ1-1; clone size: NA; D gene: TRBD1; CDR3 DNA: TGTGCCAGCAGGCGGACAGGGGTCACTGAAGCTTTCTTT; CDR3 protein: CASRRTGVTEAFF
V gene: TRBV11-3; J gene: TRBJ2-1; clone size: NA; D gene: NA; CDR3 DNA: TGTGCCAGCAGCCCCGGGGAGTCCTACAATGAGCAGTTCTTC; CDR3 protein: CASSPGESYNEQFF
V gene: TRBV5-5; J gene: TRBJ1-4; clone size: NA; D gene: TRBD1; CDR3 DNA: TGTGCCAGCAGCTTACAGGGGGCGGTTGGACATGAAAAACTGTTTTTT; CDR3 protein: CASSLQGAVGHEKLFF
V gene: TRBV6-1; J gene: TRBJ2-2; clone size: NA; D gene: NA; CDR3 DNA: TGTGCCAGCAGTGAAGCAGGCGCGGCGAACACCGGGGAGCTGTTTTTT; CDR3 protein: CASSEAGAANTGELFF
V gene: TRBV14; J gene: TRBJ1-5; clone size: NA; D gene: NA; CDR3 DNA: TGTGCCAGCAGCCAATCTGGGAATCAGCCCCAGCATTTT; CDR3 protein: CASSQSGNQPQHF
V gene: TRBV6-5; J gene: TRBJ1-2; clone size: NA; D gene: NA; CDR3 DNA: TGTGCCAGCAGTGAAGGAACAGCCTACTACACCTTC; CDR3 protein: CASSEGTAYYTF
V gene: TRBV5-8; J gene: TRBJ1-1; clone size: NA; D gene: NA; CDR3 DNA: TGTGCCAGCAGCTTGGAGCGTATAGGGGCTTTCTTT; CDR3 protein: CASSLERIGAFF
V gene: TRBV12-5; J gene: TRBJ1-4; clone size: NA; D gene: NA; CDR3 DNA: TGTGCTAGTGGCCCGGTTGGCGAAAAACTGTTTTTT; CDR3 protein: CASGPVGEKLFF
V gene: TRBV6-1; J gene: TRBJ1-1; clone size: NA; D gene: NA; CDR3 DNA: TGTGCCAGCAGTACCGGGCCCAGGGAGTCTGAAGCTTTCTTT; CDR3 protein: CASSTGPRESEAFF
V gene: TRBV4-1; J gene: TRBJ2-5; clone size: NA; D gene: NA; CDR3 DNA: TGCGCCAGCAGCCAAGATCAAGAGACCCAGTACTTC; CDR3 protein: CASSQDQETQYF
V gene: TRBV4-2; J gene: TRBJ2-5; clone size: NA; D gene: NA; CDR3 DNA: TGTGCCAGCAGCCCCCGAAACCAGGAGACCCAGTACTTC; CDR3 protein: CASSPRNQETQYF
V gene: TRBV5-5; J gene: TRBJ2-3; clone size: NA; D gene: NA; CDR3 DNA: TGTGCCAGCAGCTCCTGGACTAACACAGATACGCAGTATTTT; CDR3 protein: CASSSWTNTDTQYF
V gene: TRBV5-1; J gene: TRBJ2-1; clone size: NA; D gene: NA; CDR3 DNA: TGCGCCAGCAGCAGCACTTATGAGCAGTTCTTC; CDR3 protein: CASSSTYEQFF
V gene: TRBV2; J gene: TRBJ1-1; clone size: NA; D gene: NA; CDR3 DNA: TGTGCCAGCAGGCGCGGGGTTGAAGCTTTCTTT; CDR3 protein: CASRRGVEAFF
V gene: TRBV5-4; J gene: TRBJ2-2; clone size: NA; D gene: NA; CDR3 DNA: TGTGCCAGCAGCCAGGGGATAGCCGGGGAGCTGTTTTTT; CDR3 protein: CASSQGIAGELFF
V gene: TRBV5-4; J gene: TRBJ1-1; clone size: once; D gene: NA; CDR3 DNA: TGTGCCAGCAGCTTTTCTGGGGGGGCTGAAGCTTTCTTT; CDR3 protein: CASSFSGGAEAFF
V gene: TRBV9; J gene: TRBJ1-1; clone size: NA; D gene: NA; CDR3 DNA: TGTGCCAGCAGCCCCCCCAACGAGTTCGCTGAAGCTTTCTTT; CDR3 protein: CASSPPNEFAEAFF
V gene: TRBV28; J gene: TRBJ1-3; clone size: NA; D gene: NA; CDR3 DNA: TGTGCCAGCAGTTTAACCGGAACCGAAAACACCATATATTTT; CDR3 protein: CASSLTGTENTIYF
V gene: TRBV5-4; J gene: TRBJ2-1; clone size: NA; D gene: NA; CDR3 DNA: TGTGCCAGCAGCTCGAGGGGTTCGGTTAAGCAGTTCTTC; CDR3 protein: CASSSRGSVKQFF
V gene: TRBV5-1; J gene: TRBJ2-2; clone size: NA; D gene: NA; CDR3 DNA: TGCGCCAGCAGGAGAGAGACAGGGAACACCGGGGAGCTGTTTTTT; CDR3 protein: CASRRETGNTGELFF
V gene: TRBV4-1; J gene: TRBJ1-3; clone size: NA; D gene: NA; CDR3 DNA: TGCGCCAGCAGCCAAGATCCCGCCCAATGGCGCGGAAACACCATATATTTT; CDR3 protein: CASSQDPAQWRGNTIYF
V gene: TRBV5-6; J gene: TRBJ2-3; clone size: once; D gene: NA; CDR3 DNA: TGTGCCAGCAGCTTGTTAGGCCCTAGCACAGATACGCAGTATTTT; CDR3 protein: CASSLLGPSTDTQYF